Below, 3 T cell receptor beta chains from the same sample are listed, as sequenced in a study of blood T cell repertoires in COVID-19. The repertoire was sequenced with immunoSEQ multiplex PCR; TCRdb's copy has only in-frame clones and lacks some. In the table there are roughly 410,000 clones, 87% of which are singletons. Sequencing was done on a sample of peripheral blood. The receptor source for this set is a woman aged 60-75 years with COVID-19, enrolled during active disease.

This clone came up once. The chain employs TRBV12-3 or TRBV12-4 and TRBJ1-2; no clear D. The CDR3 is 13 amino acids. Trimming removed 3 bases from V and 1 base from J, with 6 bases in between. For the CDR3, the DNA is TGTGCCAGCAGTTTCCGCGGTAACTATGGCTACACCTTC. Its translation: CASSFRGNYGYTF.

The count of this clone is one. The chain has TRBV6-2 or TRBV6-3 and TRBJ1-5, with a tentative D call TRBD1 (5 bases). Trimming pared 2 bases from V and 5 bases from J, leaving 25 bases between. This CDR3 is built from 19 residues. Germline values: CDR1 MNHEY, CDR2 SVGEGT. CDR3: CASSYTLIGGGTRYQPQHF. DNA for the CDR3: TGTGCCAGCAGTTACACCCTTATTGGTGGCGGGACCAGATATCAGCCCCAGCATTTT.

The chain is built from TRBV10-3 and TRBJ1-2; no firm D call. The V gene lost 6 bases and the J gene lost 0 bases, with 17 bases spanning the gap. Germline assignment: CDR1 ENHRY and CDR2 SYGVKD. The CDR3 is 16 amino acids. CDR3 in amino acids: CAISSTGSLANYGYTF. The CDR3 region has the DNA TGTGCCATCAGCTCCACCGGGAGTTTAGCTAACTATGGCTACACCTTC.